This T cell receptor beta chain was sequenced in a study of cytomegalovirus exposure and HLA in healthy donors. Study-level information: An earlier analysis found some 100 million unique TCR beta sequences from about 190 million T cells.

The study's findings and limits: An analysis was carried out at a later point. It showed that HLA-associated TCR beta chains were more clonally expanded than equally common non-associated chains. Most TCR beta V segments were productive about 90% or about 30% of the time in an earlier analysis.

The primer mix had 60 Vbeta and 13 Jbeta primers. TCRdb's table, derived via immunoSEQ multiplex PCR, lists solely in-frame clones and lacks some. The sample consists of roughly 100,000 clones, less than 80% of them appearing once. Details on this clone: No antigen is known for it.

Sequencing input: PBMCs. The receptor's source is a young man in good health and CMV-seronegative.

CDR3 in DNA: TGTGCCATCAGGCTGACTGACCGTGGCTACACCTTC. Translating it yields CAIRLTDRGYTF. The chain carries TRBV10-3 and TRBJ1-2; D remains ambiguous. V lost 6 bases, J lost 7 bases, and 12 bases lay in between. The CDR3 length is 12 residues. CDR1 is ENHRY and CDR2 is SYGVKD in the germline V gene.